This T cell receptor beta chain was sequenced for a study of T cell responses to AZD1222 COVID-19 vaccine. Trimming took 3 bases from V and 3 from J, leaving 9 bases between them. In germline, CDR1 is SEHNR, CDR2 FQNEAQ (reference sequence). The CDR3 is made up of 13 amino acids. TCRdb's copy holds only in-frame clones and misses some; the assay was immunoSEQ multiplex PCR. The sample records over 95,000 clones, more than 75% being singletons. This receptor was obtained from an adult in good health. The chain combines TRBV7-9 with TRBJ2-7, with unresolved D. The input for sequencing was peripheral blood, taken on day 0 of AZD1222 vaccination. DNA of the CDR3: TGTGCCAGCAGCTTGGGCGGAATCTACGAGCAGTACTTC. The encoded protein is CASSLGGIYEQYF.